The 15 T cell receptor beta chains in this list originate from one sample, sequenced in a study of blood T cell repertoires in COVID-19 (dated by TCRdb to 2020 to 2022). Library preparation was by the immunoSEQ multiplex PCR assay. This immuneACCESS table, as held by TCRdb, lists in-frame sequences with V and J called but not all clones. Of the missing ones, under half trace to an unresolved V gene in checked studies; the others have no known cause. The sample contains about 140,000 clones, roughly 90% of them found a single time. The ten largest clones add up to under 12% of the sample. What was sequenced was peripheral blood. These receptors all come from a man in his fifties or sixties with active or convalescent COVID-19.

The rearrangement joins TRBV19 to TRBJ2-1; TRBD2 aligns across 10 bases. V lost 6 bases and J lost 3; bases outside the gene matches: 5. The germline gives CDR1 LNHDA, CDR2 SQIVND (reference sequence). The CDR3 is 15 residues long. The CDR3 DNA reads TGTGCCAGTAGAACCGGGACTAGCGACTACAATGAGCAGTTCTTC. It codes for CASRTGTSDYNEQFF.

The chain links TRBV10-1 to TRBJ2-5; 9 nucleotides line up with TRBD2. V lost 1 base to trimming and J lost 2 bases; unmatched junction nucleotides: 8. The germline V gene has CDR1 WNHNN and CDR2 SYGVQD (reference sequence). This CDR3 is built from 17 residues. The CDR3 coding sequence is TGCGCCAGCAGTGAGTTTCGGCTAGCGGGATGGCAAGAGACCCAGTACTTC. It translates to CASSEFRLAGWQETQYF.

V gene TRBV3-1 (or the pseudogene TRBV3-2) combines with J gene TRBJ2-7; TRBD1 matches 9 bases. Per the germline V gene, CDR1 is LGHDT and CDR2 is YNNKEL (reference sequence). This CDR3 region has 17 residues. The trim removed 8 bases at V and 2 bases at J, leaving 16 bases unmatched. For the CDR3, the DNA is TGTGCCAGCGCCCACGCCGACAGGGGGTTCCCTGCCTACGAGCAGTACTTC. Protein: CASAHADRGFPAYEQYF.

The chain recombines TRBV10-1 with TRBJ1-3; D is possibly TRBD1 (5 bases). Deletions cut 6 bases from V and 0 bases from J, with 6 bases between. The germline gives CDR1 WNHNN, CDR2 SYGVQD (reference sequence). This CDR3 region has 13 residues. The CDR3 nucleotides are TGCGCCAGCAGACAGGACTCTGGAAACACCATATATTTT. Translated: CASRQDSGNTIYF.

This clone is a singleton in its sample. The chain uses TRBV21-1 and TRBJ1-1. TRBV21-1 is a pseudogene segment. This CDR3 is 15 amino acids long. The CDR3: CASSKAVEGNTEAFF. CDR3 nucleotide sequence: TGTGCCAGCAGCAAAGCAGTAGAGGGGAACACTGAAGCTTTCTTT.

This chain connects TRBV5-4 to TRBJ1-6; a possible D gene is TRBD1 (5 bases). This CDR3 comprises 15 residues. Deletions cut 1 base from V and 6 bases from J, with 11 bases between. Germline CDR1 reads SGHNT; CDR2 reads YYREEE (reference sequence). As DNA, the CDR3 is TGTGCCAGCAGCTTGAAGGCAGGGCTTAATTCACCCCTCCACTTT. Amino acid sequence: CASSLKAGLNSPLHF. Full variable domain (missing parts from reference TRBV5-4 and TRBJ1-6): ETGVTQSPTHLIKTRGQQVTLRCSSQSGHNTVSWYQQALGQGPQFIFQYYREEENGRGNFPPRFSGLQFPNYSSELNVNALELDDSALYLCASSLKAGLNSPLHFGNGTRLTVT.

The chain has TRBV12-2 and TRBJ2-2; the table's TRBD2 call for D was not verified on the DNA. TRBV12-2 is termed a pseudogene. The CDR3 covers 19 residues. The CDR3 region has the DNA TGTGCAAGTCGCTGCCGCCACGGTGGGAGGCATACGAACACCGGGGAGCTGTTTTTT. As protein: CASRCRHGGRHTNTGELFF.

This chain joins TRBV7-9 and TRBJ1-2, with D uncertain. The V end was cut by 5 bases, the J end by 6 bases, with 19 bases between. The CDR3 has 15 residues. Germline loops: CDR1 SEHNR, CDR2 FQNEAQ (reference sequence). This CDR3 reads CASSPSGLALNGYTF. In DNA, the CDR3 is TGTGCCAGCAGCCCCTCCGGTCTCGCGCTTAATGGCTACACCTTC.

In its sample, this clone was seen a few times. The chain joins TRBV29-1 to TRBJ1-1; 7 bases fit TRBD1. V trimming: 7 bases; J trimming: 0 bases; junction bases outside the gene matches: 17. CDR1 and CDR2 (germline): SQVTM, ANQGSEA. This CDR3 is 17 amino acids long. The CDR3 protein is CSAAGTPTGRLNTEAFF. The CDR3, as DNA: TGCAGCGCCGCGGGAACCCCGACAGGGAGGTTGAACACTGAAGCTTTCTTT.

The genes are TRBV6-4 and TRBJ2-3; 8 bases are a match to TRBD2. The length of the CDR3 is 14 residues. Trimming removed 6 bases from V and 2 bases from J; junction bases left unmatched: 4. Germline loops: CDR1 MRHNA, CDR2 SNTAGT. The chain's CDR3 is CASSALAATDTQYF. The CDR3 region has the DNA TGTGCCAGCAGCGCACTAGCGGCCACAGATACGCAGTATTTT.

The V call is TRBV3-1 (or the pseudogene TRBV3-2), the J call TRBJ2-5, with 7 bases aligning to TRBD2. Trimming at V came to 0 bases and at J to 5 bases, leaving 9 bases not matched to a gene. CDR3 size: 16 residues. Germline CDR1 and CDR2: LGHDT and YNNKEL (reference sequence). The CDR3, as DNA: TGTGCCAGCAGCCAAGATCGGGGCGGGAGTGGGGAGACCCAGTACTTC. Translation gives CASSQDRGGSGETQYF.

V and J are TRBV15 and TRBJ2-3, with a tentative D call TRBD2 (6 bases). Looked up from germline, CDR1 is LNHNV and CDR2 is YYDKDF (reference sequence). With 5 bases removed from V and 3 bases from J, the gap between germline ends came to 12 bases. The CDR3 runs to 14 residues. As DNA, the CDR3 is TGTGCCACCAGCCGGGACTCCTTTACAGATACGCAGTATTTT. Translation: CATSRDSFTDTQYF. The whole variable domain, remainder taken from reference TRBV15 and TRBJ2-3, is DAMVIQNPRYQVTQFGKPVTLSCSQTLNHNVMYWYQQKSSQAPKLLFHYYDKDFNNEADTPDNFQSRRPNTSFCFLDIRSPGLGDTAMYLCATSRDSFTDTQYFGPGTRLTVL.

A remark on this clone: Other DNA sequences of this sample code for an identical CDR3. This sequence joins TRBV7-2 and TRBJ2-7; TRBD2 agrees at 13 bases. Germline V gene data show CDR1 as SGHTA and CDR2 as FQGNSA. With V trimmed by 5 bases and J by 3 bases, 1 base remained unmatched. The CDR3 runs 14 residues. This CDR3 reads CASSRTSGSYEQYF. The CDR3 bases are TGTGCCAGCAGCAGGACTAGCGGGAGCTACGAGCAGTACTTC. The full variable domain, with the rest looked up from reference TRBV7-2 and TRBJ2-7, is GAGVSQSPSNKVTEKGKDVELRCDPISGHTALYWYRQSLGQGLEFLIYFQGNSAPDKSGLPSDRFSAERTGGSVSTLTIQRTQQEDSAVYLCASSRTSGSYEQYFGPGTRLTVT.

The chain carries TRBV18 and TRBJ2-7; the match to TRBD2 covers 11 bases. Germline CDR1 is KGHSH and CDR2 is LQKENI. With 2 bases clipped from V and 5 bases from J, the junction kept 2 bases outside the gene matches. The CDR3 is made up of 14 amino acids. The chain's CDR3 is CASSPVLAGDEQYF. The CDR3 bases are TGTGCCAGCTCACCAGTACTAGCGGGAGACGAGCAGTACTTC. Complete variable domain (other parts from reference TRBV18 and TRBJ2-7): NAGVMQNPRHLVRRRGQEARLRCSPMKGHSHVYWYRQLPEEGLKFMVYLQKENIIDESGMPKERFSAEFPKEGPSILRIQQVVRGDSAAYFCASSPVLAGDEQYFGPGTRLTVT.

The chain is built from TRBV18 and TRBJ2-5; tentative D call: TRBD2 (6 bases). The germline gives CDR1 KGHSH, CDR2 LQKENI. Trimming cost V 2 bases and J 5 bases, with 15 bases left between them. The CDR3 sequence is 15 residues long. CDR3 protein: CASSPSAGLWETQYF. The CDR3 DNA follows: TGTGCCAGCTCACCATCCGCGGGATTGTGGGAGACCCAGTACTTC.